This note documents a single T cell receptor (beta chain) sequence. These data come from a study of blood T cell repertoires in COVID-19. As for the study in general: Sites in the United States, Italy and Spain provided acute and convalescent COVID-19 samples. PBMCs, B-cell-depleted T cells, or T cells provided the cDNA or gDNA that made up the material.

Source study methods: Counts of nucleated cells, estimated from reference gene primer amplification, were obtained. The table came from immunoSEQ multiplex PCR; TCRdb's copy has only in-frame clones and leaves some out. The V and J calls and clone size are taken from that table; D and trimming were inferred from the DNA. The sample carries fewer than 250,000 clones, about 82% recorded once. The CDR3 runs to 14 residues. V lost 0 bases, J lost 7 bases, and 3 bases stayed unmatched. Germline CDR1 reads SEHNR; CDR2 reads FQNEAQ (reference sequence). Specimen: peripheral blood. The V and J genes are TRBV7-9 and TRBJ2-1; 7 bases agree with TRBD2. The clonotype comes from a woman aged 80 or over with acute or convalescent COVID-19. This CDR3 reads CASSLAVLANEQFF. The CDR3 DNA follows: TGTGCCAGCAGCTTAGCCGTACTAGCGAATGAGCAGTTCTTC. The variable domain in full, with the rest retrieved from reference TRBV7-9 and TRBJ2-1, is DTGVSQNPRHKITKRGQNVTFRCDPISEHNRLYWYRQTLGQGPEFLTYFQNEAQLEKSRLLSDRFSAERPKGSFSTLEIQRTEQGDSAMYLCASSLAVLANEQFFGPGTRLTVL.